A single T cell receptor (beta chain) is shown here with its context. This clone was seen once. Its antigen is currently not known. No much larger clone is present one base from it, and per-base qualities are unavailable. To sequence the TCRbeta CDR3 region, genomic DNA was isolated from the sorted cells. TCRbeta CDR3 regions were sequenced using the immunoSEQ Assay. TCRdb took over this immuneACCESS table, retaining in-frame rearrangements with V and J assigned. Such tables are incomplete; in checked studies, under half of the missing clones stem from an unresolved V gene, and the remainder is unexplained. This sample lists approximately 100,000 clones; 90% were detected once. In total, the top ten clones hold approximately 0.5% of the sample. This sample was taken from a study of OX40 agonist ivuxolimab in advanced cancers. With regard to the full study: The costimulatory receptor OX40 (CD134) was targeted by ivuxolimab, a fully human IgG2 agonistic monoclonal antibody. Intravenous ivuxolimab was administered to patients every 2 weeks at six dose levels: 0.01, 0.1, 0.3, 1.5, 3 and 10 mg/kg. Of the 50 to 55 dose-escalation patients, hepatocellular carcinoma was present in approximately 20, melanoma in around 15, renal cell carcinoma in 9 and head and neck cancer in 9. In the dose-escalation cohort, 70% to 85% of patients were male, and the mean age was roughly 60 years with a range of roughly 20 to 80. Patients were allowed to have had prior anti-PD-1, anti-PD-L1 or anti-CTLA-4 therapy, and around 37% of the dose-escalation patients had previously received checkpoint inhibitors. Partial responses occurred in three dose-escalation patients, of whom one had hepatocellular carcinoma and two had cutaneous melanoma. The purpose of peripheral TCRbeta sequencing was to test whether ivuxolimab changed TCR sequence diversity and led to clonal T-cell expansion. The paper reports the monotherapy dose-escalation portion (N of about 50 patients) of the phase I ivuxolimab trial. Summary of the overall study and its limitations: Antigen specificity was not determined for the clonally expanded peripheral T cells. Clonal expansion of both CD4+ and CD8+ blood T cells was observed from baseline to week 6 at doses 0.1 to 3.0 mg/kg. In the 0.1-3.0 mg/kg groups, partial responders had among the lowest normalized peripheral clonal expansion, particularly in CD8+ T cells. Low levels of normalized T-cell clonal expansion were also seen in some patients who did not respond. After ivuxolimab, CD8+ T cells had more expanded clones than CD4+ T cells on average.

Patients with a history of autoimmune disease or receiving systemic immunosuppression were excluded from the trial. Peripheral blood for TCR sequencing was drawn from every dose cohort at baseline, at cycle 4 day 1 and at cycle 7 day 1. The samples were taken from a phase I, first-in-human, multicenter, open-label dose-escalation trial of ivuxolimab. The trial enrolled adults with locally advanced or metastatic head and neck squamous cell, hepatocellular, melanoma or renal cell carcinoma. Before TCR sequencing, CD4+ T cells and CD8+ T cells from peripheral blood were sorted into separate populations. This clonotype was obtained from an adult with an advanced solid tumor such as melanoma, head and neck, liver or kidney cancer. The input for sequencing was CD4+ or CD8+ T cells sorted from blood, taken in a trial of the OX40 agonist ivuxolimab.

The DNA sequence reads TGTGCCAGTAGTATGGGTGCGGGACTCACAGATACGCAGTATTTT. It is translated as CASSMGAGLTDTQYF. This chain is built from TRBV19 and TRBJ2-3, with a weak D call of TRBD2 (6 bases match). Taken from the germline V gene (reference sequence), the CDR1 and CDR2 loops are LNHDA and SQIVND. The CDR3 contains 15 residues, cysteine and phenylalanine counted. Only the CDR3 portion is preserved as DNA: 45 bases, with reading frame beginning at the first base. Trimming takes 3 bases from V and 2 bases from J, and the germline ends sit 12 bases apart.